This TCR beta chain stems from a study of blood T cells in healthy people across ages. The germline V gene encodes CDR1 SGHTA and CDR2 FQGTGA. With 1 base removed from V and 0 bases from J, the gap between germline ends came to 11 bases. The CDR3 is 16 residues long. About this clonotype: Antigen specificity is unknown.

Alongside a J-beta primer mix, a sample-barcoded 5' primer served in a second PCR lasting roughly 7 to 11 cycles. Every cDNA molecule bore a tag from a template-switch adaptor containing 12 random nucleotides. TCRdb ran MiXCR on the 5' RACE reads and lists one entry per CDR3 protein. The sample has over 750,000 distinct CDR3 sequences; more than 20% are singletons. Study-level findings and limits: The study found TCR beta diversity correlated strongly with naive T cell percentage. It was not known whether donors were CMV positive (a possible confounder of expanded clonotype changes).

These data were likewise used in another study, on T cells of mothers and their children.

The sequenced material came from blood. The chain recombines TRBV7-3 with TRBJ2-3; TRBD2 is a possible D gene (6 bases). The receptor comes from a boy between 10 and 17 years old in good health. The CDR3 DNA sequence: TGTGCCAGCAGCTTAAGGGTGGGGACTAGCACAGATACGCAGTATTTT. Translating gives CASSLRVGTSTDTQYF.